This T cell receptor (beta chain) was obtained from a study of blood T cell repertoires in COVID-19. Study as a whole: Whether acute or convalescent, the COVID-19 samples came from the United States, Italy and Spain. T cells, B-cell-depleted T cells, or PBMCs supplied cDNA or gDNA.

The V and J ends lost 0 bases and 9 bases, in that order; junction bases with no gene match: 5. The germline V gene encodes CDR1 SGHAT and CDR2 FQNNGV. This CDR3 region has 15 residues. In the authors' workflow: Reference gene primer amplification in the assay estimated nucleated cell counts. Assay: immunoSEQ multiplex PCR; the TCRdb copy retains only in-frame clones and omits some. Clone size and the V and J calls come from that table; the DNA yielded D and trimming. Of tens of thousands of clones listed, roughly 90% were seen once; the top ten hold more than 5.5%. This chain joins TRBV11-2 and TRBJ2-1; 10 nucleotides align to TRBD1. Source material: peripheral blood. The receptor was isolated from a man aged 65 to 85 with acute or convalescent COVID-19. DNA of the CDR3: TGTGCCAGCAGCTTAGAGGGACAGGGGTTGGCTGAGCAGTTCTTC. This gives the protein CASSLEGQGLAEQFF.